This is a list of T cell receptor beta chains from one sample in a study of early T cells in non-severe SARS-CoV-2 infection. TCRdb analysed the 5' RACE reads with MiXCR anew, one entry per CDR3 protein. The sample includes around 70,000 distinct CDR3 sequences, approximately 9.1% seen only once; the top ten take roughly 3.2%. The sample taken for sequencing was whole blood. The source of these receptors is an adult who was a healthcare worker with PCR-confirmed SARS-CoV-2 infection or an uninfected control (not recorded which). Both conserved end residues are part of each CDR3. A D gene is named only where the DNA matches it firmly. Clone size is shown for a subset of rows, as once, few, many or a class of expanded clone.

d_gene	abundance	v_gene	j_gene	CDR3nt	CDR3aa
.	.	TRBV6-5	TRBJ1-2	TGTGCCAGCTCGTGGGGCAGGGTCCCAAACTATGGCTACACCTTC	CASSWGRVPNYGYTF
.	.	TRBV2	TRBJ2-7	TGTGCCAGCAGTGAAGCGGTTTTAGAGCAGTACTTC	CASSEAVLEQYF
.	few	TRBV7-9	TRBJ2-3	TGTGCCAGCAGCTTAAACGGAGCGGACACAGATACGCAGTATTTT	CASSLNGADTDTQYF
.	.	TRBV28	TRBJ2-3	TGTGCCAGCAGTCCTTGGGGGGGCACAGATACGCAGTATTTT	CASSPWGGTDTQYF
TRBD2	many	TRBV24-1	TRBJ2-3	TGTGCCACCAGTGACACACTAGCGATTGACCGCACAGATACGCAGTATTTT	CATSDTLAIDRTDTQYF
.	many	TRBV25-1	TRBJ1-4	TGTGCCAGCACCGAGGCTGGGGGCTATGAAAAACTGTTTTTT	CASTEAGGYEKLFF
.	many	TRBV20-1	TRBJ1-1	TGCAGTGCTGTGTCAGGAACCTTCGAAACTGAAGCTTTCTTT	CSAVSGTFETEAFF
TRBD2	.	TRBV6-4	TRBJ2-2	TGTGCCAGCAGTGTGACTAGCGGGTGTACCGGGGAGCTGTTTTTT	CASSVTSGCTGELFF
.	many	TRBV3-1	TRBJ2-5	TGTGCCAGCAGCCAAGATATCGAGACCCAGTACTTC	CASSQDIETQYF
TRBD1	many	TRBV30	TRBJ1-5	TGTGCCTGGAGTAGACAGGGAGACGGTCAGCCCCAGCATTTT	CAWSRQGDGQPQHF
TRBD2	many	TRBV20-1	TRBJ2-3	TGCAGTGCCCAGCACCCTAGCGGGAGCGCAGATACGCAGTATTTT	CSAQHPSGSADTQYF
.	.	TRBV4-3	TRBJ2-3	TGCGCCAGCAGCCAAGGGGTCGTGACGGCATACACAGATACGCAGTATTTT	CASSQGVVTAYTDTQYF
.	.	TRBV28	TRBJ2-7	TGTGCCAGCAGTTTTTTGCTCAATACCTACGAGCAGTACTTC	CASSFLLNTYEQYF
.	many	TRBV7-3	TRBJ1-1	TGTGCCAGCAGGGGGGATCGGTACACTGAAGCTTTCTTT	CASRGDRYTEAFF
TRBD1	few	TRBV20-1	TRBJ2-7	TGCAGTGCTAGAGGCGCCTACAGGGGATTTTCCTACGAGCAGTACTTC	CSARGAYRGFSYEQYF
TRBD1	many	TRBV5-6	TRBJ2-4	TGTGCCAGCAGTACGACAGGGGAGTATAATCTAGCCAAAAACATTCAGTACTTC	CASSTTGEYNLAKNIQYF
.	few	TRBV4-2	TRBJ2-5	TGTGCCAGCAGCCCCCACCCCAAAAGCGGAGAGACCCAGTACTTC	CASSPHPKSGETQYF
.	many	TRBV7-9	TRBJ2-3	TGTGCCAGCAGCCGGGGCACAGATACGCAGTATTTT	CASSRGTDTQYF
TRBD2	.	TRBV7-3	TRBJ2-1	TGTGCCAGCAGCTTAAATGGACTAGCGGAAGAGCAGTTCTTC	CASSLNGLAEEQFF
TRBD2	few	TRBV6-6	TRBJ2-7	TGTGCCACTCGACTAGCGGGGACCTACGAGCAGTACTTC	CATRLAGTYEQYF
.	.	TRBV6-6	TRBJ1-1	TGTGCCAGCAGTGACGGGGGGCAGAGCACTGAAGCTTTCTTT	CASSDGGQSTEAFF
TRBD2	many	TRBV7-2	TRBJ2-7	TGTGCCAGCAGCTTCGCTCTAGCGGGAGGGTCCGAGCAGTACTTC	CASSFALAGGSEQYF
TRBD2	.	TRBV29-1	TRBJ2-3	TGCAGCGTTGAAGATGGGAGGGTGAGGAGCACAGATACGCAGTATTTT	CSVEDGRVRSTDTQYF
.	.	TRBV11-3	TRBJ2-7	TGTGCCAGCAGCTTGCTAAACGTGGGGGAGCAGTACTTC	CASSLLNVGEQYF
.	few	TRBV4-2	TRBJ1-2	TGTGCCAGCAGCCAAGATCATGTCCGGGGGAGAGGCTACACCTTC	CASSQDHVRGRGYTF
.	.	TRBV29-1	TRBJ2-6	TGCAGCGTTGATTCTGGGGCCAACGTCCTGACTTTC	CSVDSGANVLTF
TRBD2	.	TRBV5-1	TRBJ2-7	TGCGCCAGCAGCTTGGCCGGGGGGTTCGGAGGAGAGCAGTACTTC	CASSLAGGFGGEQYF
.	few	TRBV5-1	TRBJ2-3	TGCGCCAGCAGCTCGGGGAAAGGCACAGATACGCAGTATTTT	CASSSGKGTDTQYF
TRBD1	few	TRBV18	TRBJ1-2	TGTGCCAGCTCATCCCTGACAGGGGAGGGCTACACCTTC	CASSSLTGEGYTF
.	few	TRBV6-5	TRBJ2-1	TGTGCCAGCAAGAGGAGTCCGGGGTCCGGGAATGAGCAGTTCTTC	CASKRSPGSGNEQFF
.	.	TRBV4-1	TRBJ1-1	TGCGCCAGCAGCCGTGGGAGGGGGGCGGAGTACACTGAAGCTTTCTTT	CASSRGRGAEYTEAFF
TRBD2	.	TRBV11-1	TRBJ2-3	TGTGCCAGCAACGGGAGGGCCGGGGCAGATACGCAGTATTTT	CASNGRAGADTQYF
.	few	TRBV7-2	TRBJ1-6	TGTGCCAGCAGTTTATATAATTCACCCCTCCACTTT	CASSLYNSPLHF
.	.	TRBV9	TRBJ1-5	TGTGCCAGCAGCCCCGGAGGGAGGGGTCAGCCCCAGCATTTT	CASSPGGRGQPQHF
TRBD1	few	TRBV19	TRBJ2-5	TGTGCCAGTAGTACCTCGGGACAGAAGACCCAGTACTTC	CASSTSGQKTQYF
.	many	TRBV30	TRBJ1-1	TGTGCCTGGAAGGACCGCCTACCGATGAACACTGAAGCTTTCTTT	CAWKDRLPMNTEAFF
.	.	TRBV7-9	TRBJ2-2	TGTGCCAGCAGCTTACAAAGGGAAACCGGGGAGCTGTTTTTT	CASSLQRETGELFF
.	.	TRBV20-1	TRBJ2-4	TGCAGTGCTAGATCCGTTAGCGCCCTAGCCAAAAACATTCAGTACTTC	CSARSVSALAKNIQYF